Presented here are 23 T cell receptor beta chains from one specimen sequenced in a study of T cells after yellow fever vaccination. A single record per CDR3 protein comes from TCRdb applying MiXCR to the 5' RACE reads. The data show around 310,000 distinct CDR3 sequences, about 9.5% seen once. The sequencing here drew on PBMCs, taken on the day of the first yellow fever vaccination. The receptors come from a man aged 18 to 30 who received the YFV17D yellow fever vaccine.

There are many counts of this clonotype. The gene calls are TRBV12-3 or TRBV12-4 and TRBJ1-2; 11 bases are shared with TRBD1. With V trimmed by 5 bases and J by 7 bases, 9 bases remained unmatched. The CDR3 runs 15 residues. The CDR3 loop reads CASSATGTGGGGYTF. For the CDR3, the DNA is TGTGCCAGCAGTGCAACCGGGACAGGGGGTGGTGGCTACACCTTC.

This clonotype appeared a few times. The rearrangement joins TRBV20-1 to TRBJ1-5; TRBD1 is a possible D gene (6 bases). The V gene's germline CDR1 is DFQATT and CDR2 SNEGSKA (reference sequence). V dropped 6 bases and J dropped 7 bases, with 22 bases sitting between them. The CDR3 sequence is 15 residues long. Written as DNA, the CDR3 is TGCAGTGCACCATCTGGGGACATTGGGTACCAGCCCCAGCATTTT. Its protein product is CSAPSGDIGYQPQHF.

This clonotype was seen ten or more times. V is TRBV20-1 and J is TRBJ2-4; no definite D call. Looked up from germline, CDR1 is DFQATT and CDR2 is SNEGSKA (reference sequence). Trimming left V 0 bases short and J 1 base short, with 10 bases between. This CDR3 is built from 15 residues. The CDR3 bases are TGCAGTGCTAGAGATCTCGGGCTTGCCAAAAACATTCAGTACTTC. This codes for CSARDLGLAKNIQYF.

This clonotype was seen a few times. The V call is TRBV7-2, the J call TRBJ1-1; D gene uncertain. This CDR3 has 15 amino acids. Germline assignment: CDR1 SGHTA and CDR2 FQGNSA. The V and J ends lost 5 bases and 3 bases respectively, with 16 bases between them. The CDR3 nucleotides are TGTGCCAGCAGCCAAGGACCCGGGTCGTACACTGAAGCTTTCTTT. Translation: CASSQGPGSYTEAFF. Together with reference TRBV7-2 and TRBJ1-1, the CDR3 gives the full variable domain: GAGVSQSPSNKVTEKGKDVELRCDPISGHTALYWYRQSLGQGLEFLIYFQGNSAPDKSGLPSDRFSAERTGGSVSTLTIQRTQQEDSAVYLCASSQGPGSYTEAFFGQGTRLTVV.

This sequence joins TRBV19 and TRBJ2-2; possible D gene TRBD1, 6 bases. Germline V gene lookup returns CDR1 LNHDA and CDR2 SQIVND (reference sequence). The CDR3 loop spans 13 amino acids. V shed 8 bases and J shed 2 bases, with 9 bases lying between them. CDR3 amino acids: CASAGANTGELFF. DNA of the CDR3: TGTGCCAGTGCAGGGGCTAACACCGGGGAGCTGTTTTTT.

This clonotype has just one count. The genes are TRBV6-1 and TRBJ2-3, with D perhaps matching TRBD2 (6 bases). V lost 5 bases to trimming and J lost 6 bases, with 21 bases between them. Germline-derived CDR1 and CDR2 are MNHNS and SASEGT. The length of the CDR3 is 16 residues. The CDR3 here is CASSPRDSTIFDTQYF. For the CDR3, the DNA is TGTGCCAGCAGTCCCCGGGACTCGACGATCTTCGATACGCAGTATTTT.

J is TRBJ2-3 and V is TRBV28; TRBD2 agrees at 11 bases. The CDR3 extends over 17 amino acids. Germline values: CDR1 MDHEN, CDR2 SYDVKM. Losses at the gene ends were 2 bases for V and 2 bases for J; bases not matched to a gene: 6. The chain's CDR3 is CASSLAASGGTTDTQYF. DNA of the CDR3: TGTGCCAGCAGTTTAGCGGCTAGCGGGGGGACCACAGATACGCAGTATTTT.

The V call is TRBV10-3, the J call TRBJ2-1; 10 positions agree with TRBD1. Germline values: CDR1 ENHRY, CDR2 SYGVKD. The CDR3 extends over 15 amino acids. V shed 0 bases and J 7 bases; nucleotides not matched to a gene: 3. CDR3 DNA: TGTGCCATCAGTGAGTCAGGACAGGGGGTGAATGAGCAGTTCTTC. It translates to CAISESGQGVNEQFF.

Worth noting for this clonotype: Since a much larger clone is just one base distant, this may be a read error. The chain recombines TRBV20-1 with TRBJ2-7; no definite D call. Germline lookup yields CDR1 DFQATT and CDR2 SNEGSKA (reference sequence). The CDR3 is made up of 16 amino acids. Here the CDR3 reads CCARDKIFLDGYEQYF. DNA of the CDR3: TGCTGTGCTAGAGATAAAATCTTCTTAGACGGCTACGAGCAGTACTTC.

The rearrangement joins TRBV21-1 to TRBJ2-4; TRBD2 reflects the table's D call only, with no check against the DNA. TRBV21-1 is noted as a pseudogene. The CDR3 length is 15 residues. The CDR3 here is CASSKVSGPTNIQYF. The CDR3 bases are TGTGCCAGCAGCAAAGTAAGCGGCCCCACAAACATTCAGTACTTC.

The chain employs TRBV11-1 and TRBJ1-1; no clear D gene. The CDR3 sequence is 13 residues long. Germline V gene data show CDR1 as SGHAT and CDR2 as FQDESV (reference sequence). V dropped 7 bases and J dropped 0 bases, with 9 bases sitting between them. This CDR3 is CASTSMLNTEAFF. CDR3 sequence (DNA): TGTGCCAGCACCTCGATGTTGAACACTGAAGCTTTCTTT.

The gene calls are TRBV5-1 and TRBJ2-7, with D possibly called TRBD1 or TRBD2 (5 bases each). V was pared by 5 bases and J by 2 bases, with 14 bases between. Germline-derived CDR1 and CDR2 are SGHRS and YFSETQ. CDR3 size: 14 residues. CDR3 loop: CASRYRDAAYEQYF. DNA of the CDR3: TGCGCCAGCAGGTACCGGGACGCAGCCTACGAGCAGTACTTC.

This clonotype has more than one count but fewer than ten. The chain uses TRBV6-2 or TRBV6-3 and TRBJ1-2; D is ambiguous. Per the germline V gene, CDR1 is MNHEY and CDR2 is SVGEGT. The CDR3 runs to 18 residues. V gave up 4 bases and J gave up 0 bases, with 21 bases separating them. CDR3 in amino acids: CASSSFPRLAEANYGYTF. The CDR3, as DNA: TGTGCCAGCAGTTCCTTCCCAAGGTTAGCGGAGGCTAACTATGGCTACACCTTC.

The genes are TRBV4-2 and TRBJ2-1; tentative D call: TRBD2 (6 bases). Germline V gives CDR1 LGHNA, CDR2 YNFKEQ. This CDR3 comprises 17 residues. V was clipped by 0 bases and J by 6 bases, with 18 bases between them. CDR3 nucleotide sequence: TGTGCCAGCAGCCAAGATCACTCGCGGGGCTTCACCAATGAGCAGTTCTTC. It specifies CASSQDHSRGFTNEQFF.

This clonotype was detected only a few times. The rearrangement uses TRBV7-2 and TRBJ1-1; D gene ambiguous. The CDR3 length is 14 residues. Germline CDR1 is SGHTA and CDR2 is FQGNSA. Trimming took off 4 bases at V and 0 bases at J, with 9 bases between the two ends. CDR3 DNA sequence: TGTGCCAGCAGCTCCAGCCTTTTGAACACTGAAGCTTTCTTT. It specifies CASSSSLLNTEAFF.

This clonotype was counted ten times or more. The chain joins TRBV7-2 to TRBJ1-1, with D possibly matching TRBD1 (6 bases). V was clipped by 5 bases and J by 1 base, with 11 bases between them. Germline lookup yields CDR1 SGHTA and CDR2 FQGNSA. The CDR3 is 14 residues long. CDR3 protein: CASSKEGQNTEAFF. In nucleotides, the CDR3 is TGTGCCAGCAGCAAAGAGGGACAGAACACTGAAGCTTTCTTT.

The V and J genes are TRBV7-3 and TRBJ2-7, with 8 nucleotides matching TRBD1. CDR1 and CDR2 from the germline V gene are SGHTA and FQGTGA. The CDR3 covers 21 residues. Losses at the gene ends were 4 bases for V and 2 bases for J; bases not matched to a gene: 25. DNA for the CDR3: TGTGCCAGCAGCTCTCACGCTCAGGGGGCCATGGACGGATGGATAGCCTACGAGCAGTACTTC. As protein: CASSSHAQGAMDGWIAYEQYF.

This clonotype was observed a few times. The rearrangement uses TRBV3-1 and TRBJ2-2, with 10 bases matching TRBD2. Germline CDR1 and CDR2: LGHDT and YNNKEL (reference sequence). The CDR3 is 16 residues long. The V segment lost 6 bases and the J segment 3 bases; nucleotides outside the gene matches: 7. The CDR3 is CASRPPGTSDTGELFF. CDR3 bases: TGTGCCAGCAGACCTCCCGGGACTAGCGACACCGGGGAGCTGTTTTTT.

V gene TRBV27 combines with J gene TRBJ2-1, with 12 bases that match TRBD2. The CDR3 sequence is 15 residues long. J was trimmed by 3 bases and V by 7 bases; bases with no gene match: 4. Per germline, CDR1 MNHEY and CDR2 SMNVEV (reference sequence). DNA of the CDR3: TGTGCCAGCAAACTAGCGGGGGGTTACTACAATGAGCAGTTCTTC. Encoded protein: CASKLAGGYYNEQFF.

This clonotype was seen more than once but under ten times. The chain carries TRBV12-3 or TRBV12-4 and TRBJ1-2; D gene uncertain. The CDR3 is 13 residues long. Trimming removed 2 bases from V and 8 bases from J, with 12 bases in between. The CDR3 bases are TGTGCCAGCAGTTTACCCCAAGGAGGAGGCTACACCTTC. It translates to CASSLPQGGGYTF.

Many counts were recorded for this clonotype. This chain links TRBV6-6 with TRBJ1-2; TRBD1 aligns across 7 bases. The CDR3 is 13 residues long. Germline loops: CDR1 MNHNY, CDR2 SVGAGI (reference sequence). Unmatched junction bases numbered 3, after V lost 7 bases and J lost 1 base. The CDR3: CASNGQVNYGYTF. For the CDR3, the DNA is TGTGCCAGCAATGGACAGGTTAACTATGGCTACACCTTC.

This clonotype was detected many times. This sequence joins TRBV29-1 and TRBJ2-5; D is possibly TRBD2 (6 bases). V lost 7 bases to trimming and J lost 4 bases, with 13 bases between them. This CDR3 has 12 amino acids. In germline, CDR1 is SQVTM, CDR2 ANQGSEA. CDR3 protein: CSGGGRRETQYF. Written as DNA, the CDR3 is TGCAGCGGCGGAGGGCGTAGAGAGACCCAGTACTTC.

This clonotype was seen more than once but under ten times. The CDR3 coding sequence is TGTGCCAGCAGCCCAAATCAGGTCTATGGCTACACCTTC. Translated, it gives CASSPNQVYGYTF. The rearrangement joins TRBV7-8 to TRBJ1-2; the D is unclear. The CDR3 is 13 residues long. V lost 5 bases and J 4 bases, leaving 11 bases between the germline ends. Germline V gene data show CDR1 as SGHVS and CDR2 as FQNEAQ.